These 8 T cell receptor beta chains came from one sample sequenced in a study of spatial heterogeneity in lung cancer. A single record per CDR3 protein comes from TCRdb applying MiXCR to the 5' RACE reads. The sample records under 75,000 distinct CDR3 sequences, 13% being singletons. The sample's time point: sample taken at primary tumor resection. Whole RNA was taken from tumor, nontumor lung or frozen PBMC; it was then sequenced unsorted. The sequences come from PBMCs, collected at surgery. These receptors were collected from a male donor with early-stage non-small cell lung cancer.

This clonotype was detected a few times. CDR3 sequence reads: CSARPIQGTWTEAFF. In DNA, the CDR3 is TGCAGTGCTAGACCTATACAGGGGACGTGGACTGAAGCTTTCTTT. This sequence joins TRBV20-1 and TRBJ1-1; 7 positions agree with TRBD1. In germline, CDR1 is DFQATT, CDR2 SNEGSKA (reference sequence). J gave up 5 bases and V 2 bases, and 11 bases lay outside the gene matches. The CDR3 sequence is 15 residues long.

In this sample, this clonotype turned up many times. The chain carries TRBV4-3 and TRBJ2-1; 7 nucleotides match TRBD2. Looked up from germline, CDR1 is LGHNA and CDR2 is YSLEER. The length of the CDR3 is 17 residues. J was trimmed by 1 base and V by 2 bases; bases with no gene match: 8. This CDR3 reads CASSQTLGGGSYNEQFF. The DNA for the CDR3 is TGCGCCAGCAGCCAAACCCTCGGGGGAGGGTCCTACAATGAGCAGTTCTTC.

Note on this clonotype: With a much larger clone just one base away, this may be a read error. CDR3 DNA: TGCGCCAGCAGACAAGAACCACAAGGGACAGGCAACTATGGCTACACCTTC. It is translated as CASRQEPQGTGNYGYTF. The chain recombines TRBV4-3 with TRBJ1-2; 8 nucleotides match TRBD1. The CDR3 is 17 residues long. Germline V gene sequence: CDR1 LGHNA, CDR2 YSLEER.

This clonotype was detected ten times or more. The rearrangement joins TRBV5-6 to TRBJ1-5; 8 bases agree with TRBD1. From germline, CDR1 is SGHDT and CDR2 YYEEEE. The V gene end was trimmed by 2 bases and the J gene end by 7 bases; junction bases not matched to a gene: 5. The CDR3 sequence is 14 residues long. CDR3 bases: TGTGCCAGCAGCTTTGGACAGGGCGGGCAGCCCCAGCATTTT. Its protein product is CASSFGQGGQPQHF.

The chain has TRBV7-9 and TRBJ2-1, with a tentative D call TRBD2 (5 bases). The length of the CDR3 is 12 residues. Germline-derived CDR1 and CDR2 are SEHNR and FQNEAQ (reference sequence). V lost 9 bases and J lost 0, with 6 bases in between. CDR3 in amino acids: CASGSSYNEQFF. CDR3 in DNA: TGTGCCAGTGGGAGCTCCTACAATGAGCAGTTCTTC.

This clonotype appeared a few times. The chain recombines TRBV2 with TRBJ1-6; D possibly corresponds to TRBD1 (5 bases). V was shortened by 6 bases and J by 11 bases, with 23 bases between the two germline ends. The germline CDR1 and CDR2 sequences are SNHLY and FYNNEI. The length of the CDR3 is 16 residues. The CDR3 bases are TGTGCCAGCAGCCAGACCGGGACTTCCCCCAGAACACCCCTCCACTTT. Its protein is CASSQTGTSPRTPLHF. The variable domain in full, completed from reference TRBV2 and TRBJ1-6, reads EPEVTQTPSHQVTQMGQEVILRCVPISNHLYFYWYRQILGQKVEFLVSFYNNEISEKSEIFDDQFSVERPDGSNFTLKIRSTKLEDSAMYFCASSQTGTSPRTPLHFGNGTRLTVT.

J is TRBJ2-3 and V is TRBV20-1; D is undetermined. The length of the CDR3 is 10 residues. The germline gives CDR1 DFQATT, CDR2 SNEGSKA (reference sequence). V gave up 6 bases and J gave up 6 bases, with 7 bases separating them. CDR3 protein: CSAPNDTQYF. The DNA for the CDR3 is TGCAGTGCCCCGAACGATACGCAGTATTTT.

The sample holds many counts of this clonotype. The CDR3 DNA reads TGCGCCAGCAGCCAAGAAGTAGCGGGTAGATACAATGAGCAGTTCTTC. As protein: CASSQEVAGRYNEQFF. The chain joins TRBV4-1 to TRBJ2-1; TRBD2 aligns across 7 bases. Germline V lookup: CDR1 MGHRA, CDR2 YSYEKL. J gave up 4 bases and V 0 bases, and 6 bases lay outside the gene matches. This CDR3 has 16 residues.